The source of this T cell receptor (beta chain) is a study of T cell repertoires in cytomegalovirus infection. As for the study in general: The public TCR beta signatures pointed to both CMV infection and matching HLA type.

CDR3 length: 13 residues. Germline V gives CDR1 SGHDN, CDR2 FVKESK. V lost 2 bases to trimming and J lost 5 bases, with 9 bases between them. One entry per CDR3 protein results from TCRdb running MiXCR on the reads. The table lists roughly 180,000 distinct CDR3 sequences, roughly 15% of them singletons, with about 25% in the top ten. A word on this clonotype: Antigen unknown.

General study points: Ex vivo responses were dominated by HLA-C-restricted CMV-specific TCR beta clonotypes.

This clonotype originated in a human donor in good health (CMV status not recorded). Some clones in this sample may be carry-over from other donors' samples. V is TRBV14 and J is TRBJ1-2; weak D call: TRBD1 (6 bases). The sample was CD8+ T cells from PBMCs. In DNA, the CDR3 is TGTGCCAGCAGCCAAATCACAGGGTATGGCTACACCTTC. It encodes CASSQITGYGYTF.